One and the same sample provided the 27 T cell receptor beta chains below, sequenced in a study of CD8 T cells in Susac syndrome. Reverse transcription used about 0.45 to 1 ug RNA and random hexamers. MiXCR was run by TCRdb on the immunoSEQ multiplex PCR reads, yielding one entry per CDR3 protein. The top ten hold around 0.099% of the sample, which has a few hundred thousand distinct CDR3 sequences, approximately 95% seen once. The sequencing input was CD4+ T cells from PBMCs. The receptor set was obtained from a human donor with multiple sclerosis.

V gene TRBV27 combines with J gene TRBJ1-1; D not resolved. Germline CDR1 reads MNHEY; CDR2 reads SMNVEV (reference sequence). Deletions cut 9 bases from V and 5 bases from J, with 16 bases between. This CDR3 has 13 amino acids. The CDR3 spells CASRTVGRTEAFF. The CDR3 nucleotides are TGTGCCAGTCGGACGGTGGGTCGAACTGAAGCTTTCTTT.

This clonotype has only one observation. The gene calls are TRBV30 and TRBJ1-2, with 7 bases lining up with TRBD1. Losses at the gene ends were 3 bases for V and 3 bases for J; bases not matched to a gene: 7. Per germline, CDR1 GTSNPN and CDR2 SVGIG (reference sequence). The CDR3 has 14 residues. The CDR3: CAWRWDSLHYGYTF. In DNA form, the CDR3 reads TGTGCCTGGAGATGGGACAGCCTCCACTATGGCTACACCTTC. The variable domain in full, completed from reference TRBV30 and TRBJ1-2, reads SQTIHQWPATLVQPVGSPLSLECTVEGTSNPNLYWYRQAAGRGLQLLFYSVGIGQISSEVPQNLSASRPQDRQFILSSKKLLLSDSGFYLCAWRWDSLHYGYTFGSGTRLTVV.

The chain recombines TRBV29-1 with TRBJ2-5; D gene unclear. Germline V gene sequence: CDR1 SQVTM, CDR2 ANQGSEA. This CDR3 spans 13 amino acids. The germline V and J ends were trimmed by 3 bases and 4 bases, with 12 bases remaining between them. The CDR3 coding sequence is TGCAGCGTTGACCTAGTTTTAGGAGAGACCCAGTACTTC. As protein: CSVDLVLGETQYF.

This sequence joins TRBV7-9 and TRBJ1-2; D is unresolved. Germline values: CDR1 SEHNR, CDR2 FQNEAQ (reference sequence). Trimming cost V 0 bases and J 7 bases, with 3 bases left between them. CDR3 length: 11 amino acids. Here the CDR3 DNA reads TGTGCCAGCAGCTTAGCTGGTGGCTACACCTTC. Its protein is CASSLAGGYTF. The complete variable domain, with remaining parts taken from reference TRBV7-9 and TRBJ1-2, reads DTGVSQNPRHKITKRGQNVTFRCDPISEHNRLYWYRQTLGQGPEFLTYFQNEAQLEKSRLLSDRFSAERPKGSFSTLEIQRTEQGDSAMYLCASSLAGGYTFGSGTRLTVV.

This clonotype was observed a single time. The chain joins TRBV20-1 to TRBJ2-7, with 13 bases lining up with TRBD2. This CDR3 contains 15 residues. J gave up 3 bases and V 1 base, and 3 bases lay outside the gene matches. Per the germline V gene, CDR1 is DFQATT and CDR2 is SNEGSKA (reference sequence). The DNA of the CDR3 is TGCAGTGCTAGAGCCCGGACTAGCGGGAGCTACGAGCAGTACTTC. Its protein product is CSARARTSGSYEQYF.

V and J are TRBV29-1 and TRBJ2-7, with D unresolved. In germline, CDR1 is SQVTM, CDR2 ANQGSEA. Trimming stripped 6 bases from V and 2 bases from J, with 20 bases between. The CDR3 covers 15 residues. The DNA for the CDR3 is TGCAGCGTCCGAACCTCCACAGTCGTAGCCTACGAGCAGTACTTC. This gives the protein CSVRTSTVVAYEQYF.

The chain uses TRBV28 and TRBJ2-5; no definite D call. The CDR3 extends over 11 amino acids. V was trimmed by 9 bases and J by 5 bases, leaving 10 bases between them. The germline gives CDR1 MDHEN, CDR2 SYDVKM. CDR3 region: CASGVWETQYF. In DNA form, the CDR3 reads TGTGCCAGTGGGGTGTGGGAGACCCAGTACTTC.

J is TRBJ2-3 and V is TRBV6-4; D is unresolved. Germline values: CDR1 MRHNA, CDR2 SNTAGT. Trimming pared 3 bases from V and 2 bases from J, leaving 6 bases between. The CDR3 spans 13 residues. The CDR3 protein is CASSEVNTDTQYF. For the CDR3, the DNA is TGTGCCAGCAGTGAGGTAAACACAGATACGCAGTATTTT.

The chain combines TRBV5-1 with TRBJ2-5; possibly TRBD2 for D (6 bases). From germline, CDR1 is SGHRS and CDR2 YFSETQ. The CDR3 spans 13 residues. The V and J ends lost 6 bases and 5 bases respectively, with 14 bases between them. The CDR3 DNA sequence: TGCGCCAGCACTCCCGGGGGAAAGGAGACCCAGTACTTC. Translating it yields CASTPGGKETQYF.

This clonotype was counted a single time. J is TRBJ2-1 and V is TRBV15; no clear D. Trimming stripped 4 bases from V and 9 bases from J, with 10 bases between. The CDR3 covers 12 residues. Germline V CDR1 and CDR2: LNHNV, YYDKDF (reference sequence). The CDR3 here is CATSKGWGEQFF. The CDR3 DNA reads TGTGCCACCAGCAAAGGGTGGGGTGAGCAGTTCTTC.

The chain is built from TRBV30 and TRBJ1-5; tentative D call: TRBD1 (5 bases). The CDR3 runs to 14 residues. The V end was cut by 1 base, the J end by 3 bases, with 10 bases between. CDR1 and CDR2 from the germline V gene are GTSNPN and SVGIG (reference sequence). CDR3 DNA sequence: TGTGCCTGGAGTGCGGCAGGGCTCAATCAGCCCCAGCATTTT. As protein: CAWSAAGLNQPQHF.

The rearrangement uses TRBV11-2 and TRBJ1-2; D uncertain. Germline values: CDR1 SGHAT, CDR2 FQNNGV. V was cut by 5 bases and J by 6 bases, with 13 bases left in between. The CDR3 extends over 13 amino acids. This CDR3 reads CASSPAGADGYTF. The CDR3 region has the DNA TGTGCCAGCAGCCCCGCTGGAGCCGATGGCTACACCTTC.

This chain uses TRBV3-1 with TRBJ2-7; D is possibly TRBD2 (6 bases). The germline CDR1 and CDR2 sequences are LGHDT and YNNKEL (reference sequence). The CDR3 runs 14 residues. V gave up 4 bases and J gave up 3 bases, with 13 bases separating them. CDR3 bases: TGTGCCAGCAGCCTACGGGGGAGAAACTACGAGCAGTACTTC. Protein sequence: CASSLRGRNYEQYF.

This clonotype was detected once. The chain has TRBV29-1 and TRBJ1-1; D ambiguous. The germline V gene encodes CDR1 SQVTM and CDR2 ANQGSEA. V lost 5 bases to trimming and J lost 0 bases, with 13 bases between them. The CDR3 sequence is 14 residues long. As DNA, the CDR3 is TGCAGCGTTAGTTCACAAACCATGAACACTGAAGCTTTCTTT. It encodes CSVSSQTMNTEAFF.

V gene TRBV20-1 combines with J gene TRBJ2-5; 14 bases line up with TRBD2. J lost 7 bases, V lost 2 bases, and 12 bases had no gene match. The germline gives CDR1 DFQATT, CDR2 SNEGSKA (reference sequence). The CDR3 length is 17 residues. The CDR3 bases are TGCAGTGCTAGATCCCCTCTGGGACTAGCGGGGGCTGGGACCCAGTACTTC. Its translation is CSARSPLGLAGAGTQYF.

The CDR3 loop is CSAWLGDTQYF. The CDR3 DNA follows: TGCAGTGCTTGGCTGGGAGATACGCAGTATTTT. The V gene is TRBV20-1, the J gene TRBJ2-3; D remains unclear. The CDR3 is 11 amino acids. Trimming took off 5 bases at V and 5 bases at J, with 8 bases between the two ends. Germline V lookup: CDR1 DFQATT, CDR2 SNEGSKA (reference sequence).

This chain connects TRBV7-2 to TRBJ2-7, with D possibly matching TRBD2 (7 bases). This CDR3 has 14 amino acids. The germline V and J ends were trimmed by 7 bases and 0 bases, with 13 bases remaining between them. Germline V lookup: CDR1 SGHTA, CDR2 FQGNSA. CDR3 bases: TGTGCCAGCACCCCGGGGGGCTCCTCCTACGAGCAGTACTTC. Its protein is CASTPGGSSYEQYF.

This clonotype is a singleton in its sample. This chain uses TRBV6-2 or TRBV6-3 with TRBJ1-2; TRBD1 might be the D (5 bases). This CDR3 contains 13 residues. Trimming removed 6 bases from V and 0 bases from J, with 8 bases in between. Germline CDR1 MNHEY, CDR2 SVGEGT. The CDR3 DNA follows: TGTGCCAGCAGGACAGCTTCTAACTATGGCTACACCTTC. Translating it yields CASRTASNYGYTF.

The CDR3 nucleotides read TGTGCCAGCAGTTACAATGCAGGCTACGAGCAGTACTTC. It encodes CASSYNAGYEQYF. This rearrangement joins TRBV6-5 to TRBJ2-7; no firm D call. Germline loops: CDR1 MNHEY, CDR2 SVGAGI. V was shortened by 2 bases and J by 3 bases, with 8 bases between the two germline ends. This CDR3 is built from 13 residues.

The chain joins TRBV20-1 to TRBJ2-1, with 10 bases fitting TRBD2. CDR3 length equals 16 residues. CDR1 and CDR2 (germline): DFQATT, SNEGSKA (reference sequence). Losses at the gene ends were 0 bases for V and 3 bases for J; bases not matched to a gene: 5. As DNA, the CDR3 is TGCAGTGCTAGAGATGTACTAGCGGGGCGCTACAATGAGCAGTTCTTC. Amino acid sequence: CSARDVLAGRYNEQFF.

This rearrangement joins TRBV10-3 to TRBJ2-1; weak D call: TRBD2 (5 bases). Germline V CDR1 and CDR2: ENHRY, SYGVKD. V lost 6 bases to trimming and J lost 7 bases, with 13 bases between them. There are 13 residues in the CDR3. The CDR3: CAIRTEGRNEQFF. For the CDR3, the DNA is TGTGCCATCAGGACTGAGGGCCGGAATGAGCAGTTCTTC.

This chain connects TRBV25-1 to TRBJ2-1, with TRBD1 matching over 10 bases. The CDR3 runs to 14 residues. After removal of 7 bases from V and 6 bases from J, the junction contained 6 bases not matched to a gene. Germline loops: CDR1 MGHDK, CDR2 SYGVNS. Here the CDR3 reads CASNGQGEGNEQFF. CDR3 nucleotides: TGTGCCAGCAACGGACAGGGGGAGGGCAATGAGCAGTTCTTC.

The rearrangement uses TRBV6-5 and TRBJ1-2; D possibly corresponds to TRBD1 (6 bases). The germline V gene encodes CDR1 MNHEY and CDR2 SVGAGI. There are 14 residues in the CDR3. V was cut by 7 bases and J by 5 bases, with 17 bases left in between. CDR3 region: CASTKGVLGYGYTF. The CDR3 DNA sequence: TGTGCCAGCACCAAGGGGGTTCTGGGGTATGGCTACACCTTC.

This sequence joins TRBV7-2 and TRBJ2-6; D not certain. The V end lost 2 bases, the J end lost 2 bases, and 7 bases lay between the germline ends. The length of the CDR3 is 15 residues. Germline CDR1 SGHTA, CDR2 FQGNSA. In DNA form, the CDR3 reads TGTGCCAGCAGCTTACTGTTTACTGGGGCCAACGTCCTGACTTTC. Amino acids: CASSLLFTGANVLTF. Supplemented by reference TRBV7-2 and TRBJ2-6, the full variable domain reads GAGVSQSPSNKVTEKGKDVELRCDPISGHTALYWYRQSLGQGLEFLIYFQGNSAPDKSGLPSDRFSAERTGGSVSTLTIQRTQQEDSAVYLCASSLLFTGANVLTFGAGSRLTVL.

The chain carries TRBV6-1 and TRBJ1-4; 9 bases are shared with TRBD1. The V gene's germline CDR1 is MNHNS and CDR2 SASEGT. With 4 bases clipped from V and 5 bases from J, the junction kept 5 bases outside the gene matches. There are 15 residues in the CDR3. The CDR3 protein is CASSAPGQGNEKLFF. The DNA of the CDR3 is TGTGCCAGCAGTGCTCCGGGACAGGGCAATGAAAAACTGTTTTTT.

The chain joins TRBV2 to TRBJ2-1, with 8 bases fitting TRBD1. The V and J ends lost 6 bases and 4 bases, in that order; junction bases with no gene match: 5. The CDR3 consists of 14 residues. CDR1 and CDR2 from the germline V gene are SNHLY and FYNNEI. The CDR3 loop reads CASRGQALYNEQFF. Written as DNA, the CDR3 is TGTGCCAGCAGGGGACAGGCCCTGTACAATGAGCAGTTCTTC.

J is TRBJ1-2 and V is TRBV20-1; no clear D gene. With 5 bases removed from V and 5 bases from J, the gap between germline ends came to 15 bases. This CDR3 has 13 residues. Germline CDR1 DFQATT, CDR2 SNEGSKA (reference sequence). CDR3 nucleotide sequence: TGCAGTGCTCCCACGGACCGTGGGTATGGCTACACCTTC. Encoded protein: CSAPTDRGYGYTF.